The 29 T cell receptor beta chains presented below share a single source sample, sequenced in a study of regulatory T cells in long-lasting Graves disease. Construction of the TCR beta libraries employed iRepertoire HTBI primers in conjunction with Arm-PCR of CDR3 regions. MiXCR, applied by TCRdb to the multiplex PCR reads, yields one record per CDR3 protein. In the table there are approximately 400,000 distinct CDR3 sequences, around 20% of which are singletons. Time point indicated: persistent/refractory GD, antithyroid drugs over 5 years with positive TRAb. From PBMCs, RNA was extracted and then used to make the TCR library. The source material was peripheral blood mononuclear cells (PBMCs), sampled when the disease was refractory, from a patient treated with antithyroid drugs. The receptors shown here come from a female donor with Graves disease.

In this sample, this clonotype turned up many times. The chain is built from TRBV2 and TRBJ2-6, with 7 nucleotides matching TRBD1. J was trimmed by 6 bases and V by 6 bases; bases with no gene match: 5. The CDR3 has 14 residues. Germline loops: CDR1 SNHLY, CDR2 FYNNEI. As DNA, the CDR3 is TGTGCCAGCAGAACAGGGGTAATGGCCAACGTCCTGACTTTC. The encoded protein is CASRTGVMANVLTF. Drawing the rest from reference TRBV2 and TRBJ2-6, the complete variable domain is EPEVTQTPSHQVTQMGQEVILRCVPISNHLYFYWYRQILGQKVEFLVSFYNNEISEKSEIFDDQFSVERPDGSNFTLKIRSTKLEDSAMYFCASRTGVMANVLTFGAGSRLTVL.

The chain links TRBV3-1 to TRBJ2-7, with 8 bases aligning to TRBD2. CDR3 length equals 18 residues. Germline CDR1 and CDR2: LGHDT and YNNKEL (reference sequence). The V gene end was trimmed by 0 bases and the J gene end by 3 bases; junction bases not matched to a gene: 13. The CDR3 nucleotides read TGTGCCAGCAGCCAAGATCCCGCCGGGGTGAGCGGGAGCTACGAGCAGTACTTC. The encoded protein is CASSQDPAGVSGSYEQYF.

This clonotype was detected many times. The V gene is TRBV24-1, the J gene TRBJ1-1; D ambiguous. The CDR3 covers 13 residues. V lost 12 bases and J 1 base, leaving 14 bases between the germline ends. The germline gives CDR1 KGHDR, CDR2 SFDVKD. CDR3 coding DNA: TGTGCCGTTACGAGTAAAACGAACACTGAAGCTTTCTTT. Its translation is CAVTSKTNTEAFF.

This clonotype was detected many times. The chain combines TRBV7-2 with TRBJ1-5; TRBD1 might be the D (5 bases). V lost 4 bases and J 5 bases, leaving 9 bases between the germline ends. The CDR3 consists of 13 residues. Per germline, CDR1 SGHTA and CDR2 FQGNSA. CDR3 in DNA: TGTGCCAGCAGCTACGGGGGGGATCAGCCCCAGCATTTT. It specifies CASSYGGDQPQHF.

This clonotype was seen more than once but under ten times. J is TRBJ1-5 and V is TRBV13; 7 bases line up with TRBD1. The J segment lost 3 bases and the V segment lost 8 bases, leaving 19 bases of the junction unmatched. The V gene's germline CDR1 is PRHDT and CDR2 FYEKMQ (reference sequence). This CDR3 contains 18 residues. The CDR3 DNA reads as TGTGCCAGCTGCCTTAGACCCTCCCCGGGACAGATCAATCAGCCCCAGCATTTT. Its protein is CASCLRPSPGQINQPQHF.

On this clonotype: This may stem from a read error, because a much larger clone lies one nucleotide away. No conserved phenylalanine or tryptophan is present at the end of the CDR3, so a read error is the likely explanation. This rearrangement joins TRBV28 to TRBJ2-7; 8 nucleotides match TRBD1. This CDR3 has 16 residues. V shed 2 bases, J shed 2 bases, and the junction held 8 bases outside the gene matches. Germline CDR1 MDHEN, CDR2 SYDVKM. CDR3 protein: CASSLPPPGQAYEQYS. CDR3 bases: TGTGCCAGCAGTTTACCCCCCCCGGGACAGGCCTACGAGCAGTACTCC.

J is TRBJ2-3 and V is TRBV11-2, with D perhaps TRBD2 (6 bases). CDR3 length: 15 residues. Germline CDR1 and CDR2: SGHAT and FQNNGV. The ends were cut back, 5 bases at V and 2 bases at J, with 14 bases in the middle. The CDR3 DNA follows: TGTGCCAGCAGCCCGACTAGAACTGCCACAGATACGCAGTATTTT. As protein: CASSPTRTATDTQYF.

CDR3 DNA: TGTGCCAGCAGCTTAGGTCCGGGACCGACGGTTCAGCCCCAGCATTTT. As protein: CASSLGPGPTVQPQHF. The V call is TRBV7-8, the J call TRBJ1-5, with D possibly being TRBD1 (5 bases). CDR3 length: 16 amino acids. The V end lost 1 base, the J end lost 6 bases, and 16 bases lay between the germline ends. Germline assignment: CDR1 SGHVS and CDR2 FQNEAQ.

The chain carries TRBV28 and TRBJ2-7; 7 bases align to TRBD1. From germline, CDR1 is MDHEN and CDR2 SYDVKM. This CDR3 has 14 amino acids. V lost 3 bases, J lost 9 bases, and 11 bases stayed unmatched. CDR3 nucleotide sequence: TGTGCCAGCAGTTTTACAGGGGCCCCCCGTGGGCAGTACTTC. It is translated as CASSFTGAPRGQYF.

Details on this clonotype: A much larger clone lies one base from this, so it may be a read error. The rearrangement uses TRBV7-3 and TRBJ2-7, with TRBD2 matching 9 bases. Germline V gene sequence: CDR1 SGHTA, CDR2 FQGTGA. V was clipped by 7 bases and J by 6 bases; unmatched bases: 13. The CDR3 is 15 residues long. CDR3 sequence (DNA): TGTGCCAGCAACGTCACAGCGGGGGGTCTCGCCGAGCAGTACTTC. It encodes CASNVTAGGLAEQYF.

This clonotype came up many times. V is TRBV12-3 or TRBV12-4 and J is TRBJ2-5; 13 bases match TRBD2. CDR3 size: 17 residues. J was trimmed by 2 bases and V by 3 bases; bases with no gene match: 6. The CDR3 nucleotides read TGTGCCAGCAGTTTGGCCTCGGGACTAGCGGGACAAGAGACCCAGTACTTC. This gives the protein CASSLASGLAGQETQYF.

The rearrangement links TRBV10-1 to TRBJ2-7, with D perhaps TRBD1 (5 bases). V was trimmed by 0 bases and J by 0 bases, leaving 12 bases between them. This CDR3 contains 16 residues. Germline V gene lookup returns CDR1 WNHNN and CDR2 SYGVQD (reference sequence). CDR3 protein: CASSESKGQSSYEQYF. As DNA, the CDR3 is TGCGCCAGCAGTGAGTCGAAGGGGCAGAGCTCCTACGAGCAGTACTTC.

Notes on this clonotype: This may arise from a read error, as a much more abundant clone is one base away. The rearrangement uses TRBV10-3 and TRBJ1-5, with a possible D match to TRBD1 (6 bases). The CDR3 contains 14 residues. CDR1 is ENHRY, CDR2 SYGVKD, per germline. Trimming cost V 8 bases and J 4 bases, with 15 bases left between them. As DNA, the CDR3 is TGTGCCATCGGTAAGGGGGAACGGAATCAGCCCCAGCATTTT. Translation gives CAIGKGERNQPQHF.

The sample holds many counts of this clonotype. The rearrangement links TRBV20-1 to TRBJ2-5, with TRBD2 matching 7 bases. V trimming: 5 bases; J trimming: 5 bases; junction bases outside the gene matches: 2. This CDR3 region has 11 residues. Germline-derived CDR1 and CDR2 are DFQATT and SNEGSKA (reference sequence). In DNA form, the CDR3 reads TGCAGTGCTGGGAGGGTGGAGACCCAGTACTTC. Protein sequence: CSAGRVETQYF.

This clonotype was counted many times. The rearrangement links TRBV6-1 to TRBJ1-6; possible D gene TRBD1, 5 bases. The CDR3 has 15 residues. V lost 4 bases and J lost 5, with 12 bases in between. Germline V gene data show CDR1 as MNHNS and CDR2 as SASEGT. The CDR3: CASSAGAAHNSPLHF. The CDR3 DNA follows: TGTGCCAGCAGTGCCGGGGCCGCACATAATTCACCCCTCCACTTT.

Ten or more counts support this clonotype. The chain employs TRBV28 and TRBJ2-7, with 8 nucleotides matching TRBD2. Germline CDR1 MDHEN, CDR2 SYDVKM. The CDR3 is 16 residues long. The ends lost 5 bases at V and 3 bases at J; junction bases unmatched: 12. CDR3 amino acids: CASSAPAGGPDYEQYF. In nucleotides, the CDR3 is TGTGCCAGCAGTGCCCCGGCGGGGGGTCCTGACTACGAGCAGTACTTC.

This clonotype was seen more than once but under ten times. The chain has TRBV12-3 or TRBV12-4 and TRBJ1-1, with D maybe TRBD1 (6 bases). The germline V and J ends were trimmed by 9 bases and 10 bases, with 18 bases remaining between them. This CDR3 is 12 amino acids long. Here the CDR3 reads CASLRTGIVAFF. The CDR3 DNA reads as TGTGCCAGTCTCCGTACAGGGATAGTAGCTTTCTTT.

CDR3 in amino acids: CASSGTSTSSTDTQYF. CDR3 DNA: TGTGCCAGCAGTGGGACTAGCACTTCTAGCACAGATACGCAGTATTTT. V gene TRBV6-1 combines with J gene TRBJ2-3, with 8 bases matching TRBD2. Per the germline V gene, CDR1 is MNHNS and CDR2 is SASEGT. V lost 4 bases, J lost 0 bases, and 6 bases stayed unmatched. The CDR3 is 16 residues long.

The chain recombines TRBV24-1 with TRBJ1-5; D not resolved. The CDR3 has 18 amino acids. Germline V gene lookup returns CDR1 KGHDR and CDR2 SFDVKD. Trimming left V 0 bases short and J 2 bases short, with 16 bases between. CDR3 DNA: TGTGCCACCAGTGATTTGCTGGTAGACTGTGTTGGCAATCAGCCCCAGCATTTT. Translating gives CATSDLLVDCVGNQPQHF.

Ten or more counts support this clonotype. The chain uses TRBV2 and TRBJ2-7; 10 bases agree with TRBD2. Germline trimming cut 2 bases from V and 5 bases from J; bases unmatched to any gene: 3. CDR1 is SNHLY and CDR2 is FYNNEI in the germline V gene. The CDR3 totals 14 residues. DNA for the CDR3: TGTGCCAGCAGTGAACTAGCGGGAGCGGACGAGCAGTACTTC. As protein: CASSELAGADEQYF.

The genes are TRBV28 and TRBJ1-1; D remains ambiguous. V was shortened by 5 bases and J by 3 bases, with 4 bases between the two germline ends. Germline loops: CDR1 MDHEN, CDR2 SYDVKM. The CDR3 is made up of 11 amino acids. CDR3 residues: CASSAYTEAFF. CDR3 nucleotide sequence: TGTGCCAGCAGTGCATACACTGAAGCTTTCTTT. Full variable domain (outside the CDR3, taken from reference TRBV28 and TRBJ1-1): DVKVTQSSRYLVKRTGEKVFLECVQDMDHENMFWYRQDPGLGLRLIYFSYDVKMKEKGDIPEGYSVSREKKERFSLILESASTNQTSMYLCASSAYTEAFFGQGTRLTVV.

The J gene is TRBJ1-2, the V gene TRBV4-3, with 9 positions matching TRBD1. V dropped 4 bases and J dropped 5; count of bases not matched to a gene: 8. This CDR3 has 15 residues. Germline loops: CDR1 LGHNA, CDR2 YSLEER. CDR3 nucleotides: TGCGCCAGCAGCCCCGATGGAGACAGGGGGTATGGCTACACCTTC. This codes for CASSPDGDRGYGYTF.

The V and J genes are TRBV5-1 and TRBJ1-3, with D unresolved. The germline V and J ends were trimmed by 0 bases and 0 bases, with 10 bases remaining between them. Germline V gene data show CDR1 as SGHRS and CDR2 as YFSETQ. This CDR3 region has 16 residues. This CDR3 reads CASSLEGSNSGNTIYF. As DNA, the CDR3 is TGCGCCAGCAGCTTGGAGGGCAGCAACTCTGGAAACACCATATATTTT.

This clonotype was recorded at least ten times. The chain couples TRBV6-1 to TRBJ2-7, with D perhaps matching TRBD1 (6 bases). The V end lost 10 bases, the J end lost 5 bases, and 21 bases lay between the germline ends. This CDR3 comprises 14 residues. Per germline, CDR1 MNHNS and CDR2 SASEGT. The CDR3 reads CATDQGISFDEQYF. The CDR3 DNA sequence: TGTGCCACCGATCAGGGGATTTCTTTCGACGAGCAGTACTTC.

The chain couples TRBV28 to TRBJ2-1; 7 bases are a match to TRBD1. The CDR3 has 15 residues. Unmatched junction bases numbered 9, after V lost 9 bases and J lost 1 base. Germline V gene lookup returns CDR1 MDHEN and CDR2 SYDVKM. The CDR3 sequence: CASSFGTESYNEQFF. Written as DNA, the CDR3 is TGTGCCAGTTCCTTCGGGACAGAGTCCTACAATGAGCAGTTCTTC.

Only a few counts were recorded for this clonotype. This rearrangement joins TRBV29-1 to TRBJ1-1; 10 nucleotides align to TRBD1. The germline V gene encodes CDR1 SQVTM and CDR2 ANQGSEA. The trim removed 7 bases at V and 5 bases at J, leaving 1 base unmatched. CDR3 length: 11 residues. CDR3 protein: CSEDRGTEAFF. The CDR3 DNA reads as TGCAGCGAGGACAGGGGGACTGAAGCTTTCTTT. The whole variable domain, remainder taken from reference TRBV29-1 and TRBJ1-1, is SAVISQKPSRDICQRGTSLTIQCQVDSQVTMMFWYRQQPGQSLTLIATANQGSEATYESGFVIDKFPISRPNLTFSTLTVSNMSPEDSSIYLCSEDRGTEAFFGQGTRLTVV.

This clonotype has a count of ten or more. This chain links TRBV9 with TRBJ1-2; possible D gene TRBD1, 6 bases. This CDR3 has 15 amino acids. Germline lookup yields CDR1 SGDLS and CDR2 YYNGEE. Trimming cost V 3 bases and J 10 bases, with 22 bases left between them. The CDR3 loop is CASSARGGDLWDYTF. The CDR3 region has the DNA TGTGCCAGCAGCGCGAGGGGGGGAGACCTATGGGACTACACCTTC.

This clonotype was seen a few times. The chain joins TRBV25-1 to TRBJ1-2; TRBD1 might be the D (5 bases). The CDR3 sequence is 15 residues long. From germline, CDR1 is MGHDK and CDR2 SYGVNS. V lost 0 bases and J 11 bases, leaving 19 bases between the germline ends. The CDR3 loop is CASSEYQSQPGTYTF. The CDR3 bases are TGTGCCAGCAGTGAATACCAGAGCCAACCGGGGACGTACACCTTC.

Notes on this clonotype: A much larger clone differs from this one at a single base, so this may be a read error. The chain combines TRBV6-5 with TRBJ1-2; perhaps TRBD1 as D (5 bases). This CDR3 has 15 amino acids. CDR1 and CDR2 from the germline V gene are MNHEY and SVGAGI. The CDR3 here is CASSYVGRENYGYAF. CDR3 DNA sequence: TGTGCCAGCAGTTACGTTGGCAGGGAGAACTATGGCTACGCCTTC.